The clone carrying this T cell receptor beta chain has ten or more counts. Its antigen is currently unknown. A template switching step contributed a universal primer site, while unique molecular identifiers were present in the cDNA. TCRdb re-analysed the 5' RACE reads in MiXCR, keeping a single row per CDR3 protein. Of around 670,000 distinct CDR3 sequences in the sample, less than 7% were seen once. This specimen comes from a study of identical twins. Study results and limitations: Twin pairs had excess sharing that was weaker in beta out-of-frame sequences. Models underpredicted monozygotic twin sharing of out-of-frame TCR alpha. There were fewer insertions in abundant cord blood beta clonotypes, but memory repertoires showed no such pattern.

The ends were cut back, 6 bases at V and 10 bases at J, with 16 bases in the middle. Germline-derived CDR1 and CDR2 are MNHNS and SASEGT. The CDR3 runs to 14 residues. The source material was naive T cells sorted from blood. This sequence joins TRBV6-1 and TRBJ1-6; no clear D. This TCR came from a young man in good health. The CDR3 DNA sequence: TGTGCCAGCAGCATGGGGAAGGGAGGCTCACCCCTCCACTTT. Its protein product is CASSMGKGGSPLHF.